A selection of T cell receptor beta chains follows, all from one sample in a study of T cell repertoires in cytomegalovirus infection. Each CDR3 protein gets one entry after TCRdb re-called the reads with MiXCR. Of 230,000 or so distinct CDR3 sequences listed, approximately 15% were seen once; the top ten hold less than 50%. Material for sequencing was CD8+ T cells from PBMCs. The receptors were sampled from a human donor in good health (CMV status not recorded). Some clones in this sample may be carry-over from other donors' samples. Each CDR3 is given with its conserved first and last residue. D genes are given only for firm matches. Size tells how often a clone was seen (once, few, many) or the class of an expanded clone, and some rows leave it out.

D	size	J	V	DNA	CDR3
.	many	TRBJ2-3	TRBV28	TGTGCCAGCAGTTTTAACAGCCGCACAGATACGCAGTATTTT	CASSFNSRTDTQYF
.	many	TRBJ1-5	TRBV19	TGTGCCAGTAGTATAGATTGGGGGCGGAATCAGCCCCAGCATTTT	CASSIDWGRNQPQHF
.	many	TRBJ1-1	TRBV6-5	TGTGCCAGCAGTTATGCATCAGGGGCAGCTTTCTTT	CASSYASGAAFF
TRBD2	many	TRBJ2-1	TRBV2	TGTGCCAGCGGTGGCCAGCGGGGGGACCAATCCTACAATGAGCAGTTCTTC	CASGGQRGDQSYNEQFF
TRBD1	.	TRBJ2-7	TRBV2	TGTGCCAACAGTGCCTACAGACAGGGTTCCTACGAGCAGTACTTC	CANSAYRQGSYEQYF
TRBD1	many	TRBJ2-1	TRBV7-2	TGTGCCAGCACCCCCGGGACAGCGCTTACCAATGAGCAGTTCTTC	CASTPGTALTNEQFF
.	few	TRBJ2-1	TRBV6-2/TRBV6-3	TGTGCCAGCAGACTATTTGGAGAGGGCGGGGAGCAGTTCTTC	CASRLFGEGGEQFF
TRBD2	.	TRBJ2-7	TRBV4-1	TGTGCCAGCAGCCAAAGAGAGCGGGAGGGGTACGAGCAGTACTTC	CASSQREREGYEQYF
.	large	TRBJ2-3	TRBV7-8	TGTGCCAGCAGCTTAGCTCAGGGGGGCGCTACGCAGTATTTT	CASSLAQGGATQYF
.	many	TRBJ1-1	TRBV7-2	TGTGCCAGCAGCTTAGTTCCCGGATTGGTGGAGAACACTGAAGCTTTCTTT	CASSLVPGLVENTEAFF
.	few	TRBJ1-1	TRBV7-9	TGTGCCAGCAGCTTCTCTCCTAACACTGAAGCTTTCTTT	CASSFSPNTEAFF
.	many	TRBJ2-7	TRBV28	TGTGCCAGCAGTTTCTACTTCCGAGGTTCGACAGGGAGGCCGCAGTACTCCGAGCAGTACTTC	CASSFYFRGSTGRPQYSEQYF
TRBD2	few	TRBJ2-1	TRBV9	TGTGCCAGCAGCGTAGGGTCTAGCGGGGAGTACAATGAGCAGTTCTTC	CASSVGSSGEYNEQFF
.	.	TRBJ2-6	TRBV7-6	TGTGCCAGCAGCTTAGGCCCACTAAGCTCTGGGGCCAACGTCCTGACTTTC	CASSLGPLSSGANVLTF
.	.	TRBJ1-1	TRBV4-1	TGCGCCAGCAGCCAGCCCCACGGGGCTCTGGACACTGAAGCTTTCTTT	CASSQPHGALDTEAFF
.	.	TRBJ2-7	TRBV7-9	TGTGCCAGCGGTGTGGGGGGGCTTTTGGTCTACGAGCAGTACTTC	CASGVGGLLVYEQYF
TRBD1	few	TRBJ2-1	TRBV29-1	TGCAGCGTCGCCGGGACAGGGGTTGAGCAGTTCTTC	CSVAGTGVEQFF
.	.	TRBJ2-3	TRBV27	TGTGCCAGCAGTTTGTCTAGGACAGATACGCAGTATTTT	CASSLSRTDTQYF
.	few	TRBJ2-7	TRBV7-2	TGTGCCAGCAGCTCCTCCGGGATACCCTACGAGCAGTACTTC	CASSSSGIPYEQYF
.	many	TRBJ2-1	TRBV7-8	TGTGCCAGCAGCTTAGCGTACAGGACGGTAGGTTCTGAGCAGTTCTTC	CASSLAYRTVGSEQFF
.	few	TRBJ1-4	TRBV6-5	TGTGCCAGCAGTTTTGGACTTGGTCAAGGTGGACTGTTTTTT	CASSFGLGQGGLFF
TRBD1	.	TRBJ2-5	TRBV7-6	TGTGCCAGCAGCTTGACAGGGGACCGGGAGACCCAGTACTTC	CASSLTGDRETQYF
TRBD1	few	TRBJ1-1	TRBV4-1	TGCGCCAGCAGCCATACTGGGACAGCGAACACTGAAGCTTTCTTT	CASSHTGTANTEAFF
.	.	TRBJ1-1	TRBV20-1	TGCAGTGCTAGAGGGGTTTGGCAGAACACTGAAGCTTTCTTT	CSARGVWQNTEAFF
.	.	TRBJ2-1	TRBV5-6	TGTGCCAGCAGCTTTCTGGTCAACAATGAGCAGTTCTTC	CASSFLVNNEQFF
TRBD1	medium-sized	TRBJ2-2	TRBV9	TGTGCCAGCAGCGCCAAACCGGGACAGGGGTACGCCGGGGAGCTGTTTTTT	CASSAKPGQGYAGELFF
TRBD1	many	TRBJ1-1	TRBV12-3/TRBV12-4	TGTGCCAGCAGTCCATGGCAGGGGGCGGGCACTGAAGCTTTCTTT	CASSPWQGAGTEAFF
TRBD1	.	TRBJ1-4	TRBV5-5	TGTGCCAGCAGCCCGTCAGGGGGCGGGAATGAAAAACTGTTTTTT	CASSPSGGGNEKLFF
.	.	TRBJ2-3	TRBV14	TGTGCCAGCAGCCTTGGTAGTCGGAGGAAGCTCACAGATACGCAGTATTTT	CASSLGSRRKLTDTQYF